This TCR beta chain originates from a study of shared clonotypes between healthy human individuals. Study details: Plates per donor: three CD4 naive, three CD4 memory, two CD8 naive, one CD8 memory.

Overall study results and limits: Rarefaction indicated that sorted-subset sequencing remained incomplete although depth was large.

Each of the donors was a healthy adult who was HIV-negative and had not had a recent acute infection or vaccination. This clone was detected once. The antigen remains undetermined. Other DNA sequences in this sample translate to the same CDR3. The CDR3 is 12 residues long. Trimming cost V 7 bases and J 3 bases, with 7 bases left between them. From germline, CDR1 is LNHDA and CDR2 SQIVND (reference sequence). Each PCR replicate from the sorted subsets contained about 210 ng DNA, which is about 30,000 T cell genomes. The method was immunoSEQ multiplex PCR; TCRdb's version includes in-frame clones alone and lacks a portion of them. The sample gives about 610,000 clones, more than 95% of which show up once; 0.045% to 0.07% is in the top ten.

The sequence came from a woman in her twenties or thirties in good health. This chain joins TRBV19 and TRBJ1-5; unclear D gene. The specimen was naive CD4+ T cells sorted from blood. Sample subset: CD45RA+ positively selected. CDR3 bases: TGTGCCAGTACAGTTTACAATCAGCCCCAGCATTTT. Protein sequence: CASTVYNQPQHF.